This is a list of T cell receptor beta chains from one sample in a study of T cells in Graves' hyperthyroidism and ophthalmopathy. TCRdb analysed the multiplex PCR reads with MiXCR anew, one entry per CDR3 protein. The sample shows around 600,000 distinct CDR3 sequences, approximately 15% of them seen only once. The specimen sequenced was blood. The origin of the receptors is a woman aged 18-29 years with Graves' ophthalmopathy. Both conserved end residues are part of each CDR3. The order of the fields is V gene, CDR3 length, CDR3 protein.

TRBV12-3/TRBV12-4 12 CASSHQGDGYTF
TRBV2 14 CASRGTENTGELFF
TRBV7-9 16 CASSFFATSGTYEQYF
TRBV6-6 15 CASSYLASGSGEQFF
TRBV9 13 CASSVTSSDEQYF
TRBV30 14 CAWSGGTGVQPQHF
TRBV4-3 17 CASSHYRGRANTDTQYF
TRBV7-3 17 CASSRPSWDRRANVLTF
TRBV6-5 14 CASSYSYRGGEQFF
TRBV28 15 CASIAWGSGPYEQYF
TRBV5-8 16 CASTLNPGQGATEAFF
TRBV12-3/TRBV12-4 14 CASSTQTGRAEQFF
TRBV20-1 15 CSARRQGANTGELFF
TRBV27 14 CASSFATDSYEQYF
TRBV7-3 17 CASSPQTGGPLYNEQFF
TRBV19 13 CASKRGAGETQYF
TRBV24-1 12 CATSEAEETQYF
TRBV28 16 CASSLAGGPGLYEQYF
TRBV24-1 17 CATSDQERGSSYNEQFF
TRBV6-2/TRBV6-3 16 CASSYNGQGDYNEQFF
TRBV27 13 CASSPQGAGEQYF
TRBV4-2 15 CASSQRTSGSGEQYF